The 30 T cell receptor beta chains below were found in one sample sequenced in a study of tumor-infiltrating lymphocytes in primary liver carcinoma. RNA isolated from unsorted whole blood supplied the blood RNA, with germline DNA also extracted. TCR beta cDNA came from roughly 0.45 ug total RNA, primed with a constant-region primer. Modified slightly, ARM-PCR produced TCR beta libraries over three nested multiplex PCR rounds. Two initial PCR rounds of about 10 cycles each paired TRBV1-TRBV30 forward primers with a C-beta reverse primer. TCRdb used MiXCR to reprocess the multiplex PCR reads, holding one entry per CDR3 protein. Here the sample spans some 190,000 distinct CDR3 sequences, 50% to 75% being singletons. Sequencing input: peripheral blood. The receptors come from a man in his forties or fifties with primary liver carcinoma and hepatitis B virus infection.

This clonotype was picked up many times. The chain carries TRBV6-1 and TRBJ2-3, with D tentatively TRBD1 (6 bases). Trimming pared 7 bases from V and 0 bases from J, leaving 11 bases between. The CDR3 totals 14 residues. Germline V CDR1 and CDR2: MNHNS, SASEGT. CDR3 nucleotides: TGTGCCAGCAAGAGTACAGGGAGCACAGATACGCAGTATTTT. This translates into CASKSTGSTDTQYF.

The J gene is TRBJ1-5, the V gene TRBV6-6; 8 positions match TRBD1. The germline V gene has CDR1 MNHNY and CDR2 SVGAGI (reference sequence). The CDR3 is 15 residues long. Losses at the gene ends were 6 bases for V and 6 bases for J; bases not matched to a gene: 10. CDR3 loop: CASSQTGVLSQPQHF. CDR3 nucleotide sequence: TGTGCCAGCAGCCAGACAGGGGTTTTGAGTCAGCCCCAGCATTTT.

The J gene is TRBJ2-7, the V gene TRBV30; TRBD2 matches 9 bases. The ends lost 3 bases at V and 2 bases at J; junction bases unmatched: 5. The CDR3 covers 14 residues. Germline CDR1 reads GTSNPN; CDR2 reads SVGIG (reference sequence). The DNA of the CDR3 is TGTGCCTGGAGCCTTAGCGGGAGTACCTACGAGCAGTACTTC. Translation: CAWSLSGSTYEQYF.

Of note for this clonotype: A junction boundary mismatches the germline segment, possibly from a read error. This chain uses TRBV4-1 with TRBJ2-7; D is perhaps TRBD2 (6 bases). This CDR3 is built from 19 residues. Germline-derived CDR1 and CDR2 are MGHRA and YSYEKL. The CDR3 region has the DNA TGCGCCAGCAACCAATGGCCTCTCCCGGGACTCTCTACTCCCTACGAGCAGTACTTC. Translation gives CASNQWPLPGLSTPYEQYF.

There are a few counts of this clonotype. The rearrangement uses TRBV4-1 and TRBJ2-3; tentatively, D is TRBD1 or TRBD2 (5 bases each). Trimming took off 3 bases at V and 6 bases at J, with 13 bases between the two ends. The length of the CDR3 is 14 residues. Germline CDR1 and CDR2: MGHRA and YSYEKL. CDR3 coding DNA: TGCGCCAGCAGCCATGGGACCGTCAGGGATACGCAGTATTTT. Translation: CASSHGTVRDTQYF.

This clonotype has just a few counts. The chain couples TRBV12-3 or TRBV12-4 to TRBJ2-1; 12 bases align to TRBD2. CDR3 length: 15 amino acids. V dropped 4 bases and J dropped 10; count of bases not matched to a gene: 8. The chain's CDR3 is CASSWPSGRAGEQFF. The DNA for the CDR3 is TGTGCCAGCAGTTGGCCTAGCGGGAGGGCCGGGGAGCAGTTCTTC.

This clonotype appeared a single time. The conserved closing phenylalanine or tryptophan is absent in this CDR3, likely reflecting a read error. The chain combines TRBV11-2 with TRBJ2-7; possibly TRBD2 for D (6 bases). The CDR3 runs 15 residues. CDR1 is SGHAT and CDR2 is FQNNGV in the germline V gene. The chain's CDR3 is CASSLFGGLSYGQYS. The CDR3 DNA follows: TGTGCCAGCAGCTTATTTGGAGGGCTCTCCTACGGGCAGTACTCC.

In its sample, this clonotype was seen many times. The chain uses TRBV6-6 and TRBJ2-1, with 9 bases aligning to TRBD2. Germline values: CDR1 MNHNY, CDR2 SVGAGI (reference sequence). CDR3 length: 16 amino acids. V was pared by 4 bases and J by 7 bases, with 11 bases of the junction left unmatched. The DNA for the CDR3 is TGTGCCAGCAGTTCCACATATGACCTAGCGGGGAATGAGCAGTTCTTC. Amino acid sequence: CASSSTYDLAGNEQFF.

V usage is TRBV21-1 and J usage is TRBJ2-1. TRBV21-1 is a documented pseudogene. CDR3 size: 16 residues. CDR3: CASSKAQPRDYNEQFF. CDR3 nucleotide sequence: TGTGCCAGCAGCAAAGCGCAGCCTAGGGACTACAATGAGCAGTTCTTC.

As to this clonotype: A much larger clone lies a single base off, so this may be a read error. The rearrangement uses TRBV6-5 and TRBJ1-3; tentative D call: TRBD1 (5 bases). CDR1 is MNHEY and CDR2 is SVGAGI in the germline V gene. This CDR3 has 14 amino acids. The V end lost 4 bases, the J end lost 6 bases, and 13 bases lay between the germline ends. The CDR3 protein is CASSFTGVENTIYF. The CDR3 coding sequence is TGTGCCAGCAGTTTTACGGGGGTTGAAAACACCATATATTTT.

CDR3 sequence (DNA): TGTGCCAGCGGCGGGGGGGAGCGAGAGTTGTGGAATGAGCAGTTCTTC. Translated, it gives CASGGGERELWNEQFF. The gene calls are TRBV13 and TRBJ2-1, with 9 bases identical to TRBD2. Germline values: CDR1 PRHDT, CDR2 FYEKMQ (reference sequence). The junction had 15 bases not matched to a gene; V was cut back by 8 bases and J by 7 bases. This CDR3 region has 16 residues.

The chain couples TRBV11-2 to TRBJ2-7; D remains unclear. The CDR3 has 15 residues. V was pared by 2 bases and J by 4 bases, with 15 bases between. Germline V gene lookup returns CDR1 SGHAT and CDR2 FQNNGV. The CDR3 DNA reads as TGTGCCAGCAGCTTAATGGGTAGCTACAGTTACGAGCAGTACTTC. Amino acids: CASSLMGSYSYEQYF.

This clonotype appeared a few times. A much larger clone lies one base from this, so it may be a read error. The V call is TRBV11-2, the J call TRBJ2-5; 8 bases align to TRBD1. Germline V lookup: CDR1 SGHAT, CDR2 FQNNGV. The CDR3 sequence is 14 residues long. The CDR3 DNA reads TGTGCCAGCGGCTTAGGAACAGGGGGAGAGACCCAGTACTTC. It yields the protein CASGLGTGGETQYF.

This clonotype appeared a few times. An end of the junction does not agree with germline; a read error may underlie this. The V gene is TRBV11-2, the J gene TRBJ2-2; 13 positions match TRBD2. The CDR3 runs to 16 residues. The germline V gene has CDR1 SGHAT and CDR2 FQNNGV. As DNA, the CDR3 is TGTGCCAGCAGCCACGGACTAGCGGGAGACACCGGGGAGTTGTTTTTT. Its protein is CASSHGLAGDTGELFF.

This clonotype has ten or more counts. The chain employs TRBV29-1 and TRBJ1-4; D might be TRBD1 (6 bases). The germline V and J ends were trimmed by 7 bases and 0 bases, with 12 bases remaining between them. From germline, CDR1 is SQVTM and CDR2 ANQGSEA. This CDR3 contains 14 residues. The CDR3 spells CSAGDTPTNEKLFF. DNA of the CDR3: TGCAGCGCCGGGGACACCCCAACTAATGAAAAACTGTTTTTT.

In its sample, this clonotype was seen a few times. The chain links TRBV6-1 to TRBJ2-2; D gene ambiguous. Germline V gene lookup returns CDR1 MNHNS and CDR2 SASEGT. The CDR3 has 12 residues. The V end was cut by 2 bases, the J end by 4 bases, with 2 bases between. The CDR3 protein is CASSESTGELFF. Here the CDR3 DNA reads TGTGCCAGCAGTGAAAGCACCGGGGAGCTGTTTTTT.

As for this clonotype: A much larger clone differs from this one at a single base, so this may be a read error. The conserved phenylalanine or tryptophan is not found at the CDR3 terminus, so this likely reflects a read error. V usage is TRBV6-6 and J usage is TRBJ2-5, with TRBD2 matching over 8 bases. The CDR3 spans 15 residues. V lost 2 bases to trimming and J lost 4 bases; unmatched junction nucleotides: 6. Germline lookup yields CDR1 MNHNY and CDR2 SVGAGI (reference sequence). CDR3 residues: CASSYGTRRLETQYL. The CDR3 DNA sequence: TGTGCCAGCAGTTACGGGACTAGGCGTTTAGAGACCCAGTACTTA.

This clonotype was picked up one time. The V and J genes are TRBV6-1 and TRBJ2-1; 7 bases agree with TRBD2. The CDR3 covers 13 residues. Germline CDR1 and CDR2: MNHNS and SASEGT. Trimming removed 7 bases from V and 10 bases from J; junction bases left unmatched: 10. CDR3 protein: CASITREIREQFF. The CDR3, as DNA: TGTGCCAGCATCACGCGGGAGATACGGGAGCAGTTCTTC.

Of note for this clonotype: A read error may account for a junction end that differs from germline. The rearrangement links TRBV5-6 to TRBJ1-2, with a tentative D call TRBD1 (5 bases). The CDR3 sequence is 15 residues long. The V gene's germline CDR1 is SGHDT and CDR2 YYEEEE. The CDR3 nucleotides are TGTGCCAGCAGCTTGTTGGGGGGAATGGACTATGGTTACACCTTC. Translation gives CASSLLGGMDYGYTF.

This chain joins TRBV6-5 and TRBJ2-3, with no clear D. V was shortened by 3 bases and J by 2 bases, with 12 bases between the two germline ends. The CDR3 is 15 residues long. Germline V lookup: CDR1 MNHEY, CDR2 SVGAGI. CDR3 sequence reads: CASSYSPTPTDTQYF. CDR3 nucleotides: TGTGCCAGCAGTTATAGCCCCACCCCCACAGATACGCAGTATTTT.

The chain couples TRBV5-6 to TRBJ2-1, with no clear D. The CDR3 contains 15 residues. The V and J ends lost 0 bases and 3 bases respectively, with 10 bases between them. Looked up from germline, CDR1 is SGHDT and CDR2 is YYEEEE. The CDR3 sequence: CASSLGQDVYNEQFF. The CDR3 nucleotides read TGTGCCAGCAGCTTGGGTCAGGACGTCTACAATGAGCAGTTCTTC.

This clonotype has only a few counts. The CDR3 protein is CASSRRRTGVGNTIYF. CDR3 DNA: TGTGCCAGCAGCCGACGTCGAACAGGGGTTGGAAACACCATATATTTT. The V gene is TRBV7-8, the J gene TRBJ1-3, with 7 bases fitting TRBD1. The V gene end was trimmed by 5 bases and the J gene end by 3 bases; junction bases not matched to a gene: 10. This CDR3 has 16 residues. Germline V lookup: CDR1 SGHVS, CDR2 FQNEAQ.

This clonotype was seen a handful of times. V and J are TRBV29-1 and TRBJ2-7, with 10 positions matching TRBD1. There are 13 residues in the CDR3. V shed 6 bases and J 6 bases; nucleotides not matched to a gene: 8. Looked up from germline, CDR1 is SQVTM and CDR2 is ANQGSEA. The CDR3 sequence: CSVRGDRGSEQYF. The CDR3, as DNA: TGCAGCGTCAGAGGGGACAGGGGTAGCGAGCAGTACTTC.

The V call is TRBV30, the J call TRBJ1-4, with D possibly TRBD1 on 6 matching bases. CDR1 GTSNPN and CDR2 SVGIG come from the germline V gene (reference sequence). V was cut by 3 bases and J by 7 bases, with 18 bases left in between. This CDR3 is built from 15 residues. The CDR3 is CAWSPQARGSEKLFF. The CDR3 coding sequence is TGTGCCTGGAGCCCTCAGGCCAGGGGTAGTGAAAAACTGTTTTTT.

This clonotype was picked up a small number of times. The chain couples TRBV10-2 to TRBJ2-2; D might be TRBD2 (6 bases). V dropped 0 bases and J dropped 4 bases, with 9 bases sitting between them. CDR1 is WSHSY and CDR2 is SAAADI in the germline V gene. There are 15 residues in the CDR3. The CDR3 region has the DNA TGCGCCAGCAGTGAGTCCGGACTACCCACCGGGGAGCTGTTTTTT. This encodes CASSESGLPTGELFF.

The J gene is TRBJ2-7, the V gene TRBV6-1, with 9 bases that match TRBD1. V trimming: 5 bases; J trimming: 2 bases; junction bases outside the gene matches: 4. The length of the CDR3 is 14 residues. Germline V gene sequence: CDR1 MNHNS, CDR2 SASEGT. The CDR3 protein is CASSQDRGTYEQYF. The CDR3 bases are TGTGCCAGCAGTCAGGACAGGGGTACCTACGAGCAGTACTTC.

J is TRBJ2-7 and V is TRBV28; the D gene is possibly TRBD2 (6 bases). This CDR3 has 15 residues. Germline V gene data show CDR1 as MDHEN and CDR2 as SYDVKM. The ends were cut back, 3 bases at V and 1 base at J, with 13 bases in the middle. The CDR3 is CASSFSRGFSYEQYF. In DNA, the CDR3 is TGTGCCAGCAGTTTCTCTCGGGGGTTTTCCTACGAGCAGTACTTC.

The chain combines TRBV11-2 with TRBJ1-4; D ambiguous. The CDR3 runs to 14 residues. Germline CDR1 and CDR2: SGHAT and FQNNGV. The CDR3 DNA is TGTGCAAGGAGCTCCTCTGGCAGTAATGAAAAACTGTTTTTT. This gives the protein CARSSSGSNEKLFF.

This clonotype has just a few counts. The CDR3 coding sequence is TGTGCCAGCAGTTTACTGAGTAGCTCCTACGAGCAGTACTTC. It specifies CASSLLSSSYEQYF. The chain is built from TRBV12-3 or TRBV12-4 and TRBJ2-7; D remains unclear. This CDR3 is 14 amino acids long. V dropped 2 bases and J dropped 0 bases, with 8 bases sitting between them.

Comment on this clonotype: Germline is not matched at one junction end, which may reflect a read error. V usage is TRBV5-4 and J usage is TRBJ1-1; TRBD1 might be the D (6 bases). The CDR3 is made up of 14 amino acids. Germline V gene data show CDR1 as SGHNT and CDR2 as YYREEE (reference sequence). This chain's CDR3 is CASSPISGGRRALF. The CDR3 nucleotides are TGTGCCAGCAGCCCGATTAGCGGGGGGCGACGAGCTCTCTTT. Complete variable domain (other parts from reference TRBV5-4 and TRBJ1-1): ETGVTQSPTHLIKTRGQQVTLRCSSQSGHNTVSWYQQALGQGPQFIFQYYREEENGRGNFPPRFSGLQFPNYSSELNVNALELDDSALYLCASSPISGGRRALFGQGTRLTVV.